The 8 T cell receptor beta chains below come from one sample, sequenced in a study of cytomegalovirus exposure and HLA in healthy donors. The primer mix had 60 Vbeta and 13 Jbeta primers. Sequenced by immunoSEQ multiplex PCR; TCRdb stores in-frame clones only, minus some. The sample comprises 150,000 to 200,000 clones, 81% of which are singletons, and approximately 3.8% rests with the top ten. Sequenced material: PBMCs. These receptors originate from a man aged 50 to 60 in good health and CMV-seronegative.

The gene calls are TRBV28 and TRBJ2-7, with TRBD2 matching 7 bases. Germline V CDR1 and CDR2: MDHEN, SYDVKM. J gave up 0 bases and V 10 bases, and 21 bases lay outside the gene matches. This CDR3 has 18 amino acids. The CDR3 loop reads CATSKIISGTTFSYEQYF. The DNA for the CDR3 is TGTGCCACCTCGAAAATCATCTCCGGGACTACATTCTCCTACGAGCAGTACTTC.

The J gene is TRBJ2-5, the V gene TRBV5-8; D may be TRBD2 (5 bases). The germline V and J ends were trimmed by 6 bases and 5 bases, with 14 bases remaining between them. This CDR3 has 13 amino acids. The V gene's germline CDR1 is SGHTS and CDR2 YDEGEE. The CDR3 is CASNRGSLETQYF. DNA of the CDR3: TGTGCCAGCAACCGAGGGTCACTCGAGACCCAGTACTTC.

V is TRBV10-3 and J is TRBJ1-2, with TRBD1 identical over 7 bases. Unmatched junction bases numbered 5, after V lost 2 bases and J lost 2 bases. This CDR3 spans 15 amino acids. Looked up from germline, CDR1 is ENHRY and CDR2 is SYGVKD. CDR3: CAISEEGGQNYGYTF. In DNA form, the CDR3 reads TGTGCCATCAGTGAGGAAGGGGGCCAAAACTATGGCTACACCTTC.

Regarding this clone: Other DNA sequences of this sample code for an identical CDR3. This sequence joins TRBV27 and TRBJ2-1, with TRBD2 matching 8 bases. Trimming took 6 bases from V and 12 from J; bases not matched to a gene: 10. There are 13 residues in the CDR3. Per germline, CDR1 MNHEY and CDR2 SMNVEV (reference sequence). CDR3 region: CASSTGGGSTQFF. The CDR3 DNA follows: TGTGCCAGCAGCACCGGGGGGGGGAGCACGCAGTTCTTC.

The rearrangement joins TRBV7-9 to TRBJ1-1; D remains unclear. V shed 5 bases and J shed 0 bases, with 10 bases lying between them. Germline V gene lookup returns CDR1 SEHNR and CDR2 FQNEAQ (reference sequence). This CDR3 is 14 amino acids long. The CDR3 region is CASSRQGLNTEAFF. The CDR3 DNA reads TGTGCCAGCAGCAGACAAGGCCTGAACACTGAAGCTTTCTTT.

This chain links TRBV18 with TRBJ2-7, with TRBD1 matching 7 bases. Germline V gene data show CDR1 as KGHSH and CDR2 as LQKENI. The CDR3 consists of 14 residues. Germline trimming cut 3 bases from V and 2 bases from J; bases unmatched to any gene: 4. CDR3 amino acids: CASSPLDRAYEQYF. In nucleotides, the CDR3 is TGTGCCAGCTCACCCTTAGACAGGGCCTACGAGCAGTACTTC.

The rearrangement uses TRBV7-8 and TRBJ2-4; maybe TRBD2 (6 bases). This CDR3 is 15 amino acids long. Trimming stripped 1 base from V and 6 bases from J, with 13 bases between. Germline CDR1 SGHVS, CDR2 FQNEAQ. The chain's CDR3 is CASSLGGTQLNIQYF. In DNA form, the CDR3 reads TGTGCCAGCAGCTTAGGCGGGACGCAGCTAAACATTCAGTACTTC.

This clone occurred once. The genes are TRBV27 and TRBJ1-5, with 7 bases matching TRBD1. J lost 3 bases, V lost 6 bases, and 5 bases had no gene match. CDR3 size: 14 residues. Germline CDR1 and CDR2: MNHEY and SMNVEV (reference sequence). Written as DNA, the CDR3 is TGTGCCAGCAGCCCAACAGGGGACAATCAGCCCCAGCATTTT. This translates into CASSPTGDNQPQHF.